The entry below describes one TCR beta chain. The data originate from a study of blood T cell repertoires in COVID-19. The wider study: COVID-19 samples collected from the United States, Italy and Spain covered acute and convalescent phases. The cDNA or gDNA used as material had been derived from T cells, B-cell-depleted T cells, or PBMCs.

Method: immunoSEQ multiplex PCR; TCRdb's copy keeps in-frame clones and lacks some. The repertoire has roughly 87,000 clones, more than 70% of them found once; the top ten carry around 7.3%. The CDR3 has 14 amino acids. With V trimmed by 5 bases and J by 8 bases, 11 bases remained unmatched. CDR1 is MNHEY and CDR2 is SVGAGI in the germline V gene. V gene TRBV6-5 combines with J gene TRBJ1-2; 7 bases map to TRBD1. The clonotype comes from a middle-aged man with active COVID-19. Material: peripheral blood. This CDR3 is CASSPSTGIEGYTF. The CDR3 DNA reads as TGTGCCAGCAGTCCGTCGACAGGGATCGAAGGCTACACCTTC.